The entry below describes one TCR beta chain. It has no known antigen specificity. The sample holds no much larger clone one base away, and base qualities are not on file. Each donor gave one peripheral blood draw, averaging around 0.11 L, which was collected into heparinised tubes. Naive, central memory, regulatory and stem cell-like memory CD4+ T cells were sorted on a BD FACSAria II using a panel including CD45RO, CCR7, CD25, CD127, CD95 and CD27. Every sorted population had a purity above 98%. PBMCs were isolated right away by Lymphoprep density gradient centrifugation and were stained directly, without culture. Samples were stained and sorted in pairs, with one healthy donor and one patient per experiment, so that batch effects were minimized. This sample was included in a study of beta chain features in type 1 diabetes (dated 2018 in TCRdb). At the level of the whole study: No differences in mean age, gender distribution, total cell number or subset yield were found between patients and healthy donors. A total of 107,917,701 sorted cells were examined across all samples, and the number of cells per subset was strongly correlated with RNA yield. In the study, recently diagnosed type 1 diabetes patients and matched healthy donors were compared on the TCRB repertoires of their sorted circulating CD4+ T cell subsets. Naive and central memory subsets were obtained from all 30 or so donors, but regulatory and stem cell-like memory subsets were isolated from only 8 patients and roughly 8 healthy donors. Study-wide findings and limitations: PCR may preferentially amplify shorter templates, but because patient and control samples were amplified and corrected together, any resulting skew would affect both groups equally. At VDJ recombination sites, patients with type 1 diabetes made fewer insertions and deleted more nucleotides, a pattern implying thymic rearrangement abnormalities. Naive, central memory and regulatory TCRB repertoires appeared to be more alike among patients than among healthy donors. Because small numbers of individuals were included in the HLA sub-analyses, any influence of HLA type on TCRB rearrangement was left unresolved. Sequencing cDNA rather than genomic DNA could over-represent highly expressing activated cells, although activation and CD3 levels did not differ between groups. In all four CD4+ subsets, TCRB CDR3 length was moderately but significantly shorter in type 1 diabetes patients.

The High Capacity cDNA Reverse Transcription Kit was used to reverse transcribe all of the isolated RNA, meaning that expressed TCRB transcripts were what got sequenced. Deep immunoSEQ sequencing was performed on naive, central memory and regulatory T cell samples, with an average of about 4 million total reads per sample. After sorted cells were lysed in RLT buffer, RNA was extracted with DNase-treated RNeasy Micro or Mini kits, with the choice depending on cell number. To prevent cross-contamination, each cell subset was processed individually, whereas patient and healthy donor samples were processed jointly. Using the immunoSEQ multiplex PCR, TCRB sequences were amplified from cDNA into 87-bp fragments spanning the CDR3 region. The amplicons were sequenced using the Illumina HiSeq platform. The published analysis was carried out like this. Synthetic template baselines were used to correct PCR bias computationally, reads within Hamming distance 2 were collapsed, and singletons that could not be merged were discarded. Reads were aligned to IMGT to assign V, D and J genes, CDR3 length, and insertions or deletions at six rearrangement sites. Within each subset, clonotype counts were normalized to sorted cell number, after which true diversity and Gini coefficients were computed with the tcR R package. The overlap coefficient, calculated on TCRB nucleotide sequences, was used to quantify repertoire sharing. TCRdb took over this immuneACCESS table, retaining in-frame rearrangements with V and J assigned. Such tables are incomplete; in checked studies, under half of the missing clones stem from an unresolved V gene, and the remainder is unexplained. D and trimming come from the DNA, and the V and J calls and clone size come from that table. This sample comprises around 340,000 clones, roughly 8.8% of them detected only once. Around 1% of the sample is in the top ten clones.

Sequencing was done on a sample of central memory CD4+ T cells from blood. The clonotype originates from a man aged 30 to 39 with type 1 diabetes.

The CDR3 protein: CASHRSGRDTGELFF. The DNA sequence is as follows: TGTGCCAGCCATAGGAGCGGACGGGACACCGGGGAGCTGTTTTTT. Recombination linked TRBV7-2 to TRBJ2-2, and TRBD2 may be the D gene, going by 5 matching bases. The CDR3 sequence holds 15 residues, the cysteine and phenylalanine included. Of all the DNA, just the CDR3 is kept, 45 bases in frame from base 1. Cut back by 8 bases and 3 bases, the V and J ends lie 16 bases apart. CDR1 and CDR2 (SGHTA, FQGNSA) derive from the germline V gene.